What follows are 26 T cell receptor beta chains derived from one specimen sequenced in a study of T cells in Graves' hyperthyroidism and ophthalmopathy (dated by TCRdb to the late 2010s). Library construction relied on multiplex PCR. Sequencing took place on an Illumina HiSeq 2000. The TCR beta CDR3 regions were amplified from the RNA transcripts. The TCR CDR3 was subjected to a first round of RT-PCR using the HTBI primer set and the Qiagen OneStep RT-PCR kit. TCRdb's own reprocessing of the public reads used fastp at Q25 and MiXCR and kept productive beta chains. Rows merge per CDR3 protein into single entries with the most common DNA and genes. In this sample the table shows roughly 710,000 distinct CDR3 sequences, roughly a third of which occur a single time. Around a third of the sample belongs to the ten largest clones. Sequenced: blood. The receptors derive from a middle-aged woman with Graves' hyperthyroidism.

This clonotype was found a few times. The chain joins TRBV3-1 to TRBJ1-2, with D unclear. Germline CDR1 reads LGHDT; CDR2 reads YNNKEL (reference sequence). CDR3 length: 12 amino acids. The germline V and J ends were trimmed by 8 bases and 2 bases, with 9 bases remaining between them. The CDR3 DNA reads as TGTGCCAGCCGGACGGACAACTATGGCTACACCTTC. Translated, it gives CASRTDNYGYTF.

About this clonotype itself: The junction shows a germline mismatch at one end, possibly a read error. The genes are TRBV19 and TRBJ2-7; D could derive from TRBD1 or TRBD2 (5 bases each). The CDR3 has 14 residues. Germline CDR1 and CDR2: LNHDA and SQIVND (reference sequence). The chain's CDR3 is CVSSAAGASYEQYF. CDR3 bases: TGTGTCAGTAGTGCTGCCGGGGCCAGCTACGAGCAGTACTTC.

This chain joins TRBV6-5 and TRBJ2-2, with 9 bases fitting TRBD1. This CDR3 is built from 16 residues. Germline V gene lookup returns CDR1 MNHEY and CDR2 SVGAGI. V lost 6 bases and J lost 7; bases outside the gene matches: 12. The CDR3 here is CASSRRTGGRIGELFF. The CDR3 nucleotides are TGTGCCAGCAGCCGACGTACAGGGGGCCGTATCGGGGAGCTGTTTTTT.

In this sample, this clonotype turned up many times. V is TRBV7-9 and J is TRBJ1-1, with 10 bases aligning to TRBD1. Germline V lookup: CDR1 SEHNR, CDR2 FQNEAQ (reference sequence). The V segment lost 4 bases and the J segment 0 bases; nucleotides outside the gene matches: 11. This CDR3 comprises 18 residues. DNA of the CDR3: TGTGCCAGCAGCTCGCCGGAGGGACAGGGGTTGGTGAACACTGAAGCTTTCTTT. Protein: CASSSPEGQGLVNTEAFF.

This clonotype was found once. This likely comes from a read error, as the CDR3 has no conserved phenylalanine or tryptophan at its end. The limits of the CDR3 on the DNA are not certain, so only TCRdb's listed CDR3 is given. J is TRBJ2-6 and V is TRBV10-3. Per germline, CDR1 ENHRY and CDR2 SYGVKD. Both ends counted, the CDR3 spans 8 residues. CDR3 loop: CAISGLDV.

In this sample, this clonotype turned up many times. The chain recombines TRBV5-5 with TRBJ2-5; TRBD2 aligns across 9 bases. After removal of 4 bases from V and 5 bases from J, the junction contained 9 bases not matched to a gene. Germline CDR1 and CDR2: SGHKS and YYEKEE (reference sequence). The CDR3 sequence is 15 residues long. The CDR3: CASSPSPSGAETQYF. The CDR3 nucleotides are TGTGCCAGCAGCCCTTCGCCTAGCGGGGCCGAGACCCAGTACTTC.

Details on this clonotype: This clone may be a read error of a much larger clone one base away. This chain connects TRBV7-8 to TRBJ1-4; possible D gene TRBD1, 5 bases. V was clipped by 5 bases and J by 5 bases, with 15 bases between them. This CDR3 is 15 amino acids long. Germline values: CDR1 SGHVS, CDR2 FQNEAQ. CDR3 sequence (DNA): TGTGCCAGCAGCCCAGGCAGGGTCGGAAATGAAAAACTGTTTTTT. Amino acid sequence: CASSPGRVGNEKLFF. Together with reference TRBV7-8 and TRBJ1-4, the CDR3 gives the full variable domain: GAGVSQSPRYKVAKRGQDVALRCDPISGHVSLFWYQQALGQGPEFLTYFQNEAQLDKSGLPSDRFFAERPEGSVSTLKIQRTQQEDSAVYLCASSPGRVGNEKLFFGSGTQLSVL.

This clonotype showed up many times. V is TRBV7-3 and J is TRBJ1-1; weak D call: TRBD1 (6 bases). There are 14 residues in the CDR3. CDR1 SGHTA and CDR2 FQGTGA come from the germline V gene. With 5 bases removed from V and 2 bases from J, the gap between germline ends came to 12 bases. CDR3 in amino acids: CASSRNRVNTEAFF. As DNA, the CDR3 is TGTGCCAGCAGCCGAAACAGGGTAAACACTGAAGCTTTCTTT. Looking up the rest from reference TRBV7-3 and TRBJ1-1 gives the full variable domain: GAGVSQTPSNKVTEKGKYVELRCDPISGHTALYWYRQSLGQGPEFLIYFQGTGAADDSGLPNDRFFAVRPEGSVSTLKIQRTERGDSAVYLCASSRNRVNTEAFFGQGTRLTVV.

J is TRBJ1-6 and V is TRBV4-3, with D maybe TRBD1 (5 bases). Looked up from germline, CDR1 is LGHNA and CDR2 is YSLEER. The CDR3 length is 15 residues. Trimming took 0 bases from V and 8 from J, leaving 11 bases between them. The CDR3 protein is CASSQDGSGDSPLHF. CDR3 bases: TGCGCCAGCAGCCAAGATGGGTCGGGGGATTCACCCCTCCACTTT.

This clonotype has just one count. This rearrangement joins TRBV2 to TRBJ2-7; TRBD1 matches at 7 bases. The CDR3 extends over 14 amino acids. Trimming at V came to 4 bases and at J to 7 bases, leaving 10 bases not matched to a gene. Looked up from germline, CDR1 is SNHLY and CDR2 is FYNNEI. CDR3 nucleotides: TGTGCCAGCAGTGCCCGACAGGGACGAGGGGAGCAGTACTTC. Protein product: CASSARQGRGEQYF.

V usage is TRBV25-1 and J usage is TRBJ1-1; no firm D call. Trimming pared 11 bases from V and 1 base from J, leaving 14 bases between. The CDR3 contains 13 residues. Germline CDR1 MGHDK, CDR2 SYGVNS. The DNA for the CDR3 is TGTGCCGCGGTTATGGACGGGAACACTGAAGCTTTCTTT. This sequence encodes CAAVMDGNTEAFF.

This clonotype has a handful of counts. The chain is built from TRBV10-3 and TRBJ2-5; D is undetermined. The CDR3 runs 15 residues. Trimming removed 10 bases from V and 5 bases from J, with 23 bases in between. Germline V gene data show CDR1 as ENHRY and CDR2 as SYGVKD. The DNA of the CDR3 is TGTGCCAGCAGATCCCCGAGCCTGGGGTGGGAGACCCAGTACTTC. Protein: CASRSPSLGWETQYF.

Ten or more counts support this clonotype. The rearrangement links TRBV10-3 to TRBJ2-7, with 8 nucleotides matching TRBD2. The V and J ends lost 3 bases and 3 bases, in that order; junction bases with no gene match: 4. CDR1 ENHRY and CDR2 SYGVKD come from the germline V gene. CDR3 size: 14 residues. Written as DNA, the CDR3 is TGTGCCATCAGTGATCGGGAGGGCCTCTACGAGCAGTACTTC. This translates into CAISDREGLYEQYF.

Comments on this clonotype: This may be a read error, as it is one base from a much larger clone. CDR3 region: CASSLGQKYQPQHF. The CDR3 nucleotides read TGTGCCAGCAGTCTCGGACAAAAGTATCAGCCCCAGCATTTT. The chain combines TRBV10-3 with TRBJ1-5; tentatively, D is TRBD1 (5 bases). In germline, CDR1 is ENHRY, CDR2 SYGVKD. This CDR3 has 14 residues.

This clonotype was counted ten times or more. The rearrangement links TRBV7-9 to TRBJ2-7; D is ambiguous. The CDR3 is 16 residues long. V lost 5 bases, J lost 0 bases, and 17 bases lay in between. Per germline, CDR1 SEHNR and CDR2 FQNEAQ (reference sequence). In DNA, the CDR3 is TGTGCCAGCAGCCCCCTTGGAGCACAGAGCTCCTACGAGCAGTACTTC. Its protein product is CASSPLGAQSSYEQYF.

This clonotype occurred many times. CDR3 DNA: TGTGCCAGCAGTTTAAATGGCAGCCCTACGCAAGAGACCCAGTACTTC. The encoded protein is CASSLNGSPTQETQYF. The chain couples TRBV12-3 or TRBV12-4 to TRBJ2-5, with D hard to call. V was shortened by 2 bases and J by 2 bases, with 15 bases between the two germline ends. This CDR3 region has 16 residues.

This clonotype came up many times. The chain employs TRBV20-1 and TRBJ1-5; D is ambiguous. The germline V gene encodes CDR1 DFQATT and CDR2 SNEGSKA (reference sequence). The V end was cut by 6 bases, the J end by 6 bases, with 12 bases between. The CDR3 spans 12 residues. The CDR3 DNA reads TGCAGTGCCCAACACTTACCTCAGCCCCAGCATTTT. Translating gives CSAQHLPQPQHF.

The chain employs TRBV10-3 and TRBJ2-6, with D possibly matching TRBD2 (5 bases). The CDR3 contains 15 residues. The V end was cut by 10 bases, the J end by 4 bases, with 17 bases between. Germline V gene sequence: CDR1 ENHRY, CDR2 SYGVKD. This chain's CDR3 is CASSPIGGGANVLTF. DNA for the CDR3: TGTGCCAGCAGCCCGATAGGAGGAGGGGCCAACGTCCTGACTTTC.

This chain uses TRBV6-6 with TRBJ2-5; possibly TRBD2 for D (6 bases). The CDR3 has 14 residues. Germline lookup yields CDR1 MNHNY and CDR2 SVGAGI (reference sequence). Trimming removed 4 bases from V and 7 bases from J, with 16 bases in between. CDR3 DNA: TGTGCCAGCAGTTTATGGAGGGGTCAGGGGACCCAGTACTTC. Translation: CASSLWRGQGTQYF.

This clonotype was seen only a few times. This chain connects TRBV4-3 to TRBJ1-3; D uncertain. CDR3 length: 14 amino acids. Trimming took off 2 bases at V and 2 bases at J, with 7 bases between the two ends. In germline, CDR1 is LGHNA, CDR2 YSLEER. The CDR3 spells CASSQSVTGNTIYF. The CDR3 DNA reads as TGCGCCAGCAGCCAAAGCGTGACTGGAAACACCATATATTTT.

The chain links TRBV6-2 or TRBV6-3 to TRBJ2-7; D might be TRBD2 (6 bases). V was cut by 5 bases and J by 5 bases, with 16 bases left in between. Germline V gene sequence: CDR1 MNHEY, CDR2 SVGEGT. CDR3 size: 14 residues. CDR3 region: CASSTATGANEQYF. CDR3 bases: TGTGCCAGCAGTACCGCGACGGGAGCAAACGAGCAGTACTTC.

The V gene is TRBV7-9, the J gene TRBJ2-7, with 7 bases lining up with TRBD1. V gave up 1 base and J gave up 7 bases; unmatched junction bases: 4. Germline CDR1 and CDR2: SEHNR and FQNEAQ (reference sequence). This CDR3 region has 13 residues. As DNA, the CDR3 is TGTGCCAGCAGCTTAGGACAGGGCGAAGAGCAGTACTTC. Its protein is CASSLGQGEEQYF.

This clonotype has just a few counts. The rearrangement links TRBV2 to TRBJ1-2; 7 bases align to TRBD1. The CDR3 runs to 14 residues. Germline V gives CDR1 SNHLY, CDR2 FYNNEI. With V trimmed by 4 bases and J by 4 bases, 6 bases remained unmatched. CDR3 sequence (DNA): TGTGCCAGCAGTGCTACAGGGGCCCTCTATGGCTACACCTTC. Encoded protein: CASSATGALYGYTF.

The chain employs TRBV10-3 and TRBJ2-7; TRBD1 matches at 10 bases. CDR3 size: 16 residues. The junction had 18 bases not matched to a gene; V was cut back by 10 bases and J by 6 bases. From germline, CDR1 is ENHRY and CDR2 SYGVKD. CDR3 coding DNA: TGTGCCACCGAGGACAGGGGGTCTCCGGAAGTAGGCGAGCAGTACTTC. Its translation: CATEDRGSPEVGEQYF.

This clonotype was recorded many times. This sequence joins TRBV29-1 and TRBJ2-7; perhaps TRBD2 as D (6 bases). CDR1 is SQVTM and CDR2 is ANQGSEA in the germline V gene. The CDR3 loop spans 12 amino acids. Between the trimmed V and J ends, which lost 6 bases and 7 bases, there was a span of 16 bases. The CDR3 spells CSVGGLAGEQYF. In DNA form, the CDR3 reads TGCAGCGTGGGAGGACTGGCGGGGGAGCAGTACTTC.

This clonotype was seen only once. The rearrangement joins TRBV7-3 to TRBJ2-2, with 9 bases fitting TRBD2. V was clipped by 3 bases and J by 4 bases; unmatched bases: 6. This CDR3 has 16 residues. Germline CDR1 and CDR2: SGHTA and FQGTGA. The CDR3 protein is CASSFPTSGVTGELFF. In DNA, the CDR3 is TGTGCCAGCAGCTTCCCGACTAGCGGCGTCACCGGGGAGCTGTTTTTT.